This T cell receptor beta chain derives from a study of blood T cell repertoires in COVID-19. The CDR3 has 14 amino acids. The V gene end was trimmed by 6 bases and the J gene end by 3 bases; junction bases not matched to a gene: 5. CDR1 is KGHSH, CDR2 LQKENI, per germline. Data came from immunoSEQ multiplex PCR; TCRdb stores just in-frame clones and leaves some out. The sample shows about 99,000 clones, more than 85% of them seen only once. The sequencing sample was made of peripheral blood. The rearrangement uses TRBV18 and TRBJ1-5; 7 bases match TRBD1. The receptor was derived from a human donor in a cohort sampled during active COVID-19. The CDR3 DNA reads TGTGCCAGCTCGCCGGGACAGCTCAATCAGCCCCAGCATTTT. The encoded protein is CASSPGQLNQPQHF.